The 2 T cell receptor beta chains in this list originate from one sample, sequenced in a study of the immune and genomic landscape of osteosarcoma. Profiling relied on immunoSEQ multiplex PCR, and the TCRdb table lists in-frame clones only, not all of them. The sample carries fewer than 2,500 clones, roughly 70% recorded once. The post-treatment osteosarcoma tumors were primary, local recurrence or metastasis specimens from poor-prognosis patients. The sequenced sample was osteosarcoma tumor tissue from the lung. The receptors stem from a human donor with osteosarcoma.

The rearrangement joins TRBV5-1 to TRBJ2-2, with 9 bases aligning to TRBD2. From germline, CDR1 is SGHRS and CDR2 YFSETQ. The CDR3 loop spans 16 amino acids. After removal of 1 base from V and 5 bases from J, the junction contained 6 bases not matched to a gene. Here the CDR3 DNA reads TGCGCCAGCAGCTTGTCCGGGCTAGCGGGGACCGGGGAGCTGTTTTTT. Translating it yields CASSLSGLAGTGELFF.

This clone has only one observation. V usage is TRBV10-1 and J usage is TRBJ2-1; tentative D call: TRBD2 (5 bases). This CDR3 comprises 18 residues. V lost 2 bases and J lost 3, with 20 bases in between. Germline V lookup: CDR1 WNHNN, CDR2 SYGVQD (reference sequence). As DNA, the CDR3 is TGCGCCAGCAGTGAGGCGAAAGCCCCCTACGCGGGCTACAATGAGCAGTTCTTC. It is translated as CASSEAKAPYAGYNEQFF.